This TCR beta chain was sequenced in a study of T cell responses to AZD1222 COVID-19 vaccine. Broader study findings: Sampling captured repertoires only after the peak T cell response.

The CDR3 extends over 13 amino acids. V gave up 3 bases and J gave up 5 bases, with 7 bases separating them. Generated by immunoSEQ multiplex PCR, the TCRdb table keeps only in-frame clones and is missing some. The sample includes more than 20,000 clones, around 87% of them seen just once. Comments on this clone: Its cognate antigen is unknown.

The sample consisted of peripheral blood, taken 28 days after the second AZD1222 dose. The sequence was collected from an adult who received the AZD1222 COVID-19 vaccine. The chain links TRBV12-3 or TRBV12-4 to TRBJ1-4; D remains unclear. CDR3 sequence (DNA): TGTGCCAGCAGTTTGGTAGAGAATGAAAAACTGTTTTTT. Translation: CASSLVENEKLFF.